The sample holds a few counts of the clone carrying this T cell receptor (beta chain). What it binds is unknown. The source of the sample is a study of blood T cells in healthy people across ages. Regarding the study as a whole: Changes seen in expanded clonotypes were possibly confounded by donor CMV status left unknown.

Through a sample-barcoded 5' primer and a J-beta primer mix, a second PCR was run for roughly 6 to 11 cycles. In TCRdb, the 5' RACE reads were re-called with MiXCR into one record per CDR3 protein. This sample has 1,300,000 or so distinct CDR3 sequences, with 59% found just once. V lost 2 bases to trimming and J lost 8 bases, with 11 bases between them. Germline V gene lookup returns CDR1 MGHDK and CDR2 SYGVNS. The CDR3 runs 13 residues. Extraction of total RNA produced a minimum of 6 micrograms from each sample. The sequence derives from a man younger than 35 in good health. Sequenced material: blood. The chain has TRBV25-1 and TRBJ2-3; perhaps D is TRBD1 or TRBD2 (5 bases each). CDR3 coding DNA: TGTGCCAGCAGTGAACCCGGGACCTCTACGCAGTATTTT. This gives the protein CASSEPGTSTQYF.